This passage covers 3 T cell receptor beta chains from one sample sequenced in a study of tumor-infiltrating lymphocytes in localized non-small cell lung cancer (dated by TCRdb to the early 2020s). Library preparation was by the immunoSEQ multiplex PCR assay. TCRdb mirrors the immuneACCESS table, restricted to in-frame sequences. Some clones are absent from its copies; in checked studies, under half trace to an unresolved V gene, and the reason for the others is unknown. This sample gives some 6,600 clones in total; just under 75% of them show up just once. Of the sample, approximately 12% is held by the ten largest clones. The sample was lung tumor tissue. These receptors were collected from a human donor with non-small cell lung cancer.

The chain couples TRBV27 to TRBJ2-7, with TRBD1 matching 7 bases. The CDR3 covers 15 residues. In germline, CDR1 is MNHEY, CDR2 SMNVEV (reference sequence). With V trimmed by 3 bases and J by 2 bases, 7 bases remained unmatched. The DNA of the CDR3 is TGTGCCAGCAGTTTGGAGGACAGGCCACCCTACGAGCAGTACTTC. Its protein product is CASSLEDRPPYEQYF.

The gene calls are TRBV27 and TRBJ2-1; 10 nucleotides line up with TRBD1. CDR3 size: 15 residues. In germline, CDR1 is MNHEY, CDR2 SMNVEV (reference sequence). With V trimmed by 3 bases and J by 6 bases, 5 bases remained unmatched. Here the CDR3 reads CASSLDRGDVNEQFF. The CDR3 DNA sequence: TGTGCCAGCAGTTTGGACAGGGGGGACGTCAATGAGCAGTTCTTC.

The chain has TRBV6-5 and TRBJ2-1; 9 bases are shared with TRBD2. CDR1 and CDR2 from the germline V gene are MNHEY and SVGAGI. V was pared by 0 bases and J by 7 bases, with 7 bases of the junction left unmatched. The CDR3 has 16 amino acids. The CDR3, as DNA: TGTGCCAGCAGTTACTCTTATAGCGGGAGTGGAAATGAGCAGTTCTTC. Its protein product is CASSYSYSGSGNEQFF.